The 4 T cell receptor beta chains in this list originate from one sample, sequenced in a study of blood T cell repertoires in COVID-19. The protocol was immunoSEQ multiplex PCR, while the TCRdb copy is restricted to in-frame clones and leaves out a portion. The sample yields about 74,000 clones, 65% to 85% seen once. Material: peripheral blood. The origin of the receptors is a man between 65 and 80 years old with active or convalescent COVID-19.

This clone was seen a handful of times. V and J are TRBV19 and TRBJ1-5; possible D gene TRBD1, 5 bases. Per germline, CDR1 LNHDA and CDR2 SQIVND (reference sequence). This CDR3 region has 14 residues. V was shortened by 4 bases and J by 5 bases, with 12 bases between the two germline ends. CDR3 protein: CASSKAGRYQPQHF. Written as DNA, the CDR3 is TGTGCCAGTAGTAAGGCAGGGAGGTATCAGCCCCAGCATTTT.

CDR3 in amino acids: CASRSGQGVNEQYF. In DNA form, the CDR3 reads TGCGCCAGCAGAAGCGGGCAGGGGGTCAACGAGCAGTACTTC. The rearrangement uses TRBV4-1 and TRBJ2-7; D possibly corresponds to TRBD1 (7 bases). CDR3 length: 14 residues. V was shortened by 6 bases and J by 5 bases, with 17 bases between the two germline ends. CDR1 and CDR2 from the germline V gene are MGHRA and YSYEKL.

V and J are TRBV10-3 and TRBJ1-5; D unresolved. With 8 bases removed from V and 6 bases from J, the gap between germline ends came to 14 bases. The CDR3 sequence is 13 residues long. Germline V CDR1 and CDR2: ENHRY, SYGVKD. In DNA form, the CDR3 reads TGTGCCATCGGCAAAAGTATTTCTCAGCCCCAGCATTTT. This translates into CAIGKSISQPQHF.

The gene calls are TRBV2 and TRBJ2-1, with TRBD2 matching 8 bases. V lost 8 bases and J lost 6; bases outside the gene matches: 21. The CDR3 loop spans 18 amino acids. Germline V gene sequence: CDR1 SNHLY, CDR2 FYNNEI. CDR3 sequence: CASSMARGGRLAANEQFF. In DNA form, the CDR3 reads TGTGCCAGCTCAATGGCCCGCGGGGGGCGCTTGGCGGCCAATGAGCAGTTCTTC.